This T cell receptor (beta chain) was captured by sequencing in a study of blood T cells in healthy people across ages. Primers used in a second PCR of roughly 6 to 12 cycles were a sample-barcoded 5' primer and a J-beta primer mix. Template switching added a 12-random-nucleotide identifier to every cDNA molecule. Each of the samples gave a minimum of 2.5 million paired-end reads that contained CDR3. TCRdb reprocessed the 5' RACE reads with MiXCR, giving one entry per CDR3 protein. The sample contains about 1.7 million distinct CDR3 sequences, 28% of which appear only once. The CDR3 totals 17 residues. A note on this clonotype: At one boundary the junction diverges from the germline segment, which might be a read error.

This chain connects TRBV12-3 or TRBV12-4 to TRBJ2-7; 7 positions agree with TRBD2. Sequenced material: blood. The sequence came from a woman in her twenties or thirties in good health. The DNA of the CDR3 is TGTGCCGGCAGTTTGAGGCTAGCGGTGCGAAGCTCCTACGAGCAGTACTTC. Translating gives CAGSLRLAVRSSYEQYF.